Listed here are 3 T cell receptor beta chains from one sample, sequenced in a study of cytomegalovirus exposure and HLA in healthy donors. It was with 60 Vbeta and 13 Jbeta primers that the PCR ran. TCRdb's copy holds only in-frame clones and misses some; the assay was immunoSEQ multiplex PCR. The data contain roughly 99,000 clones, around 77% of them singletons. The sample taken for sequencing was PBMCs. All receptors derive from a male donor in good health and CMV-seronegative.

The rearrangement joins TRBV6-1 to TRBJ1-3, with TRBD1 matching 7 bases. The CDR3 extends over 13 amino acids. CDR1 is MNHNS and CDR2 is SASEGT in the germline V gene. The junction had 4 bases not matched to a gene; V was cut back by 10 bases and J by 1 base. The CDR3: CATSDRSGNTIYF. CDR3 nucleotide sequence: TGTGCCACCTCGGACAGGTCTGGAAACACCATATATTTT.

The J gene is TRBJ2-1, the V gene TRBV19; 8 bases match TRBD2. Germline CDR1 LNHDA, CDR2 SQIVND (reference sequence). V lost 5 bases to trimming and J lost 6 bases; unmatched junction nucleotides: 12. The CDR3 sequence is 16 residues long. The CDR3 region has the DNA TGTGCCAGTAGTGATGGAAGCGGGAGTCGTCGCAATGAGCAGTTCTTC. Translated: CASSDGSGSRRNEQFF.

This clone was seen a handful of times. The chain recombines TRBV4-1 with TRBJ2-7; 10 bases are shared with TRBD2. The CDR3 is 16 amino acids. V dropped 3 bases and J dropped 0; count of bases not matched to a gene: 5. The germline gives CDR1 MGHRA, CDR2 YSYEKL. The CDR3 spells CASSHLGLANSYEQYF. DNA of the CDR3: TGCGCCAGCAGCCACCTGGGACTAGCGAACTCCTACGAGCAGTACTTC.